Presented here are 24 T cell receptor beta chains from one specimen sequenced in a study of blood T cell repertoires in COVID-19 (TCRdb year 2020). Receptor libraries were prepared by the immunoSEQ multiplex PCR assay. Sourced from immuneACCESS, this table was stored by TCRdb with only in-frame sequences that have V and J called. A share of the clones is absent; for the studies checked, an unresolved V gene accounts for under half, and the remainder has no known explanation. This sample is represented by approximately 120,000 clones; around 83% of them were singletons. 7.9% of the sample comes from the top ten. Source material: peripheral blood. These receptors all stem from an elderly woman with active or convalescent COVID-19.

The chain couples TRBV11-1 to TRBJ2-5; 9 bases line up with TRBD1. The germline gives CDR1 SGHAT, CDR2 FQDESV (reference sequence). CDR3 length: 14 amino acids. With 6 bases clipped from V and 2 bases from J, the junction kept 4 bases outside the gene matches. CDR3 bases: TGTGCCAGCAGAACGGGACAGGGACAAGAGACCCAGTACTTC. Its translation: CASRTGQGQETQYF. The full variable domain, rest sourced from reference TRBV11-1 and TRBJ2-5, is EAEVAQSPRYKITEKSQAVAFWCDPISGHATLYWYRQILGQGPELLVQFQDESVVDDSQLPKDRFSAERLKGVDSTLKIQPAELGDSAMYLCASRTGQGQETQYFGPGTRLLVL.

In DNA form, the CDR3 reads TGTGCCAGCAGTCCTGGGGCAGTCCCTCGCTCTGGAAACACCATATATTTT. Its protein is CASSPGAVPRSGNTIYF. V is TRBV6-6 and J is TRBJ1-3; TRBD1 might be the D (5 bases). Germline CDR1 and CDR2: MNHNY and SVGAGI (reference sequence). V lost 5 bases, J lost 0 bases, and 17 bases lay in between. The CDR3 totals 17 residues.

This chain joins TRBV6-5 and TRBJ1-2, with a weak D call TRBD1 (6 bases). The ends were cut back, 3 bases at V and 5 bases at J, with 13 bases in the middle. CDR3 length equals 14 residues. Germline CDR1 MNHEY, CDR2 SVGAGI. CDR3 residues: CASSYVRGRYGYTF. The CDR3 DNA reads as TGTGCCAGCAGTTATGTCAGGGGAAGATATGGCTACACCTTC.

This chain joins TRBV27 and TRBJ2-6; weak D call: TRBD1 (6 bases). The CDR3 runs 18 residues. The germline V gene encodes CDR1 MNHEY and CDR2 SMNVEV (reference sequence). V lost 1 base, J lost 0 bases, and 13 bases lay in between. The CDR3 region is CASSLFGQSFSGANVLTF. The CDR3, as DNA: TGTGCCAGCAGTTTATTTGGACAGTCCTTCTCTGGGGCCAACGTCCTGACTTTC.

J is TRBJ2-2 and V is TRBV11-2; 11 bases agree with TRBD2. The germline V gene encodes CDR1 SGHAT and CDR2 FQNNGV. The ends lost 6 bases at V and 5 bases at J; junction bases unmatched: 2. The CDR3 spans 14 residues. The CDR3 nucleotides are TGTGCCAGCAGACGGACTAGCGGGACCGGGGAGCTGTTTTTT. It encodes CASRRTSGTGELFF.

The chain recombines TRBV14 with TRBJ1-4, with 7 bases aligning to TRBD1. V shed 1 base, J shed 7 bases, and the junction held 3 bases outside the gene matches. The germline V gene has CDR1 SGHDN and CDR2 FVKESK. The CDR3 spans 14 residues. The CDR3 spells CASSQGGGVEKLFF. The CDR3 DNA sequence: TGTGCCAGCAGCCAAGGAGGGGGCGTTGAAAAACTGTTTTTT.

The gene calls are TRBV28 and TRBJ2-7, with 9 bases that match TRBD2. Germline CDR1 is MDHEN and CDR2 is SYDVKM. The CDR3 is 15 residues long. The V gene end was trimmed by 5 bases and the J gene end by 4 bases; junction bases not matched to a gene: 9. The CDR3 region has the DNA TGTGCCAGCAGTCCCCCAGGTAGCGGGAGTTACGAGCAGTACTTC. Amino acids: CASSPPGSGSYEQYF.

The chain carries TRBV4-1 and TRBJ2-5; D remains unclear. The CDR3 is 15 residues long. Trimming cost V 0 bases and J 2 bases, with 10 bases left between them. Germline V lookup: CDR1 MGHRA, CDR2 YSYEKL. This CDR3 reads CASSQEHSQQETQYF. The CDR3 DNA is TGCGCCAGCAGCCAAGAGCACAGTCAACAAGAGACCCAGTACTTC.

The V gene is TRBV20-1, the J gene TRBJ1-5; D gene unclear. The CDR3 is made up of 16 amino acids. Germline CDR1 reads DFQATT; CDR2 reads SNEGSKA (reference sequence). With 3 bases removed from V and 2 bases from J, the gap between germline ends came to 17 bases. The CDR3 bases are TGCAGTGCTAGTCGCTTCTTGGCTGGAGGCAATCAGCCCCAGCATTTT. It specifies CSASRFLAGGNQPQHF.

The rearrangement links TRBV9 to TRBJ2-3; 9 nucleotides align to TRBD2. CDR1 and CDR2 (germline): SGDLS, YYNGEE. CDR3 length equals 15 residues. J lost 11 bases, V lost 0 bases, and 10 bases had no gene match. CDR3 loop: CASSVGQVAGVVQYF. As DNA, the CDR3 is TGTGCCAGCAGCGTAGGGCAGGTAGCGGGAGTTGTGCAGTATTTT.

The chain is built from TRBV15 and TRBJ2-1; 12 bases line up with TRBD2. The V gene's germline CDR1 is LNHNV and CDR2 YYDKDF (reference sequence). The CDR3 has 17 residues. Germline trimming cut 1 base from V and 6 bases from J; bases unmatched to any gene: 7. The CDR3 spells CATSRALAGGNGNEQFF. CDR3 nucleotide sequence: TGTGCCACCAGCAGAGCCCTAGCGGGAGGGAATGGCAATGAGCAGTTCTTC.

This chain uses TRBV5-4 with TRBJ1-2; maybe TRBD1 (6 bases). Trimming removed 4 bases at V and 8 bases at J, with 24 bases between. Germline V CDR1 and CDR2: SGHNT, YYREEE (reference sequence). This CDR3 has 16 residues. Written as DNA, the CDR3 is TGTGCCAGCAGCAATCGATGGGGGACACTGAATCTCGGCTACACCTTC. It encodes CASSNRWGTLNLGYTF. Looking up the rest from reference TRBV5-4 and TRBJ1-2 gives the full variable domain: ETGVTQSPTHLIKTRGQQVTLRCSSQSGHNTVSWYQQALGQGPQFIFQYYREEENGRGNFPPRFSGLQFPNYSSELNVNALELDDSALYLCASSNRWGTLNLGYTFGSGTRLTVV.

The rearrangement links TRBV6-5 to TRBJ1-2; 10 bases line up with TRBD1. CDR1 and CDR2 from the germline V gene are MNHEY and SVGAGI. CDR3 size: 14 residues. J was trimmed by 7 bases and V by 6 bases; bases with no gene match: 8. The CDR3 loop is CASSRGQGGAGYTF. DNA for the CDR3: TGTGCCAGCAGCCGAGGACAGGGGGGGGCTGGCTACACCTTC.

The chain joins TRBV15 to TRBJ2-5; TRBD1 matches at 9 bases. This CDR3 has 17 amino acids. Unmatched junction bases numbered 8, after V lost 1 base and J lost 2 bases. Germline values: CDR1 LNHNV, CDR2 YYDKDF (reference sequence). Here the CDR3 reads CATSRGWTGALQETQYF. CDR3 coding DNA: TGTGCCACCAGCAGAGGATGGACAGGGGCCCTACAAGAGACCCAGTACTTC. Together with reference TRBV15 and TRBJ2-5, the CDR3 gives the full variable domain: DAMVIQNPRYQVTQFGKPVTLSCSQTLNHNVMYWYQQKSSQAPKLLFHYYDKDFNNEADTPDNFQSRRPNTSFCFLDIRSPGLGDTAMYLCATSRGWTGALQETQYFGPGTRLLVL.

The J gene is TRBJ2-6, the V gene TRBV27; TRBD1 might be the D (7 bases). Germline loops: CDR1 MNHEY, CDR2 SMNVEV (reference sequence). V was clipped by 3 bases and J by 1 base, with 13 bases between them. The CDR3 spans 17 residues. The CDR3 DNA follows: TGTGCCAGCAGTTTTGCGGGACAGATATCTGGGGCCAACGTCCTGACTTTC. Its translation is CASSFAGQISGANVLTF.

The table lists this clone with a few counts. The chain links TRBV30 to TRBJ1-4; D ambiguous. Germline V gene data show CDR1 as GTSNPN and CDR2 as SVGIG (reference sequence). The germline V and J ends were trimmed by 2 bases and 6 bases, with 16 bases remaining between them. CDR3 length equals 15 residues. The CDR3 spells CAWSSKGGWDEKLFF. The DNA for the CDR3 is TGTGCCTGGAGTTCTAAGGGCGGGTGGGATGAAAAACTGTTTTTT.

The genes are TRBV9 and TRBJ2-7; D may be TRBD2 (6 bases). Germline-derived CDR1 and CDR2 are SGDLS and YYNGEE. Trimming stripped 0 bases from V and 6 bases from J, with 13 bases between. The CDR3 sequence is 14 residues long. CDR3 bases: TGTGCCAGCAGCGTAGGTCCGGGAGTGAGCGAGCAGTACTTC. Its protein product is CASSVGPGVSEQYF.

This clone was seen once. The CDR3 region has the DNA TGTGCCAGCTCACACAGGAACACTGAAGCTTTCTTT. It yields the protein CASSHRNTEAFF. The chain links TRBV18 to TRBJ1-1; D is unclear. Germline V lookup: CDR1 KGHSH, CDR2 LQKENI. Trimming took 4 bases from V and 1 from J, leaving 4 bases between them. This CDR3 has 12 amino acids.

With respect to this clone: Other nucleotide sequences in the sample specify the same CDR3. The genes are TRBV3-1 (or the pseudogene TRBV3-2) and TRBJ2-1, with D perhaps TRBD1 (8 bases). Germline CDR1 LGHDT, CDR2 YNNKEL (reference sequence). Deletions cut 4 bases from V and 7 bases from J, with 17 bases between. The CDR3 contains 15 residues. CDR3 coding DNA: TGTGCCAGCAGCCTCACAGGGGGGGGTGGGAATGAGCAGTTCTTC. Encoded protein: CASSLTGGGGNEQFF.

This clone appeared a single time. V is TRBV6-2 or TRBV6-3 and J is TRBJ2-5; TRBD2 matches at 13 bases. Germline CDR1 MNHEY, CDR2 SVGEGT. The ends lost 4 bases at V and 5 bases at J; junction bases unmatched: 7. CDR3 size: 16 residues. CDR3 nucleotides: TGTGCCAGCAGTTCCCAGACTAGCGGGAGGTGGGAGACCCAGTACTTC. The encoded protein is CASSSQTSGRWETQYF.

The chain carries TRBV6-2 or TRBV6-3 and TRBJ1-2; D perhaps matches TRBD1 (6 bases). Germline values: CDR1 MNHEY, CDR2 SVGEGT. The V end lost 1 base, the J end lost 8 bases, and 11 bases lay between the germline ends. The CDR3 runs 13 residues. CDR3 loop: CASSYYRERGYTF. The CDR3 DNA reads TGTGCCAGCAGTTACTACAGGGAAAGAGGCTACACCTTC.

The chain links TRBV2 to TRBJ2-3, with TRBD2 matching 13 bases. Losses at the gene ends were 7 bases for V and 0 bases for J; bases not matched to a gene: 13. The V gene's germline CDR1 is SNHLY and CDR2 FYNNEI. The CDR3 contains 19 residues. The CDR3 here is CASKRALRTSGSSTDTQYF. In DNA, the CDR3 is TGTGCCAGCAAAAGGGCGTTGAGGACTAGCGGGAGTAGCACAGATACGCAGTATTTT. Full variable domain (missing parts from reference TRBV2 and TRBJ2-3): EPEVTQTPSHQVTQMGQEVILRCVPISNHLYFYWYRQILGQKVEFLVSFYNNEISEKSEIFDDQFSVERPDGSNFTLKIRSTKLEDSAMYFCASKRALRTSGSSTDTQYFGPGTRLTVL.

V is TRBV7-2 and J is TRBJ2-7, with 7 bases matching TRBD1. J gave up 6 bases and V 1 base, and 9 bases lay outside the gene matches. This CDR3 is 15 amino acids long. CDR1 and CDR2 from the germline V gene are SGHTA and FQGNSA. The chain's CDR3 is CASSLDPDRFLEQYF. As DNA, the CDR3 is TGTGCCAGCAGCTTAGATCCGGACAGGTTCCTCGAGCAGTACTTC. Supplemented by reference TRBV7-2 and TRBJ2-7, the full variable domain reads GAGVSQSPSNKVTEKGKDVELRCDPISGHTALYWYRQSLGQGLEFLIYFQGNSAPDKSGLPSDRFSAERTGGSVSTLTIQRTQQEDSAVYLCASSLDPDRFLEQYFGPGTRLTVT.

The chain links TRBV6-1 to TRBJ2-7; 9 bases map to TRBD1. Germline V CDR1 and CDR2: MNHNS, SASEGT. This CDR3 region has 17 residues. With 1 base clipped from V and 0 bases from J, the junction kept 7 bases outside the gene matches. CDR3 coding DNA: TGTGCCAGCAGTGAAGGAATCGGACAGGGGAGCTCCTACGAGCAGTACTTC. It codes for CASSEGIGQGSSYEQYF.